These 20 T cell receptor beta chains came from one sample sequenced in a study of T cells in Graves' hyperthyroidism and ophthalmopathy. TCR beta CDR3 regions were amplified from RNA transcripts. During a first-round RT-PCR of the TCR CDR3, the HTBI primer set was used. TCRdb fed the multiplex PCR reads into MiXCR, producing one record per CDR3 protein. Of 300,000 or so distinct CDR3 sequences listed, approximately 15% are singletons. The sequenced sample was blood. The source of these receptors is an older woman with Graves' ophthalmopathy.

This clonotype came up many times. The chain uses TRBV5-1 and TRBJ1-5, with TRBD1 matching 7 bases. Per the germline V gene, CDR1 is SGHRS and CDR2 is YFSETQ. The CDR3 totals 15 residues. Losses at the gene ends were 4 bases for V and 0 bases for J; bases not matched to a gene: 4. The CDR3 protein is CASSEQGNSNQPQHF. CDR3 DNA sequence: TGCGCCAGCAGCGAACAGGGGAATAGCAATCAGCCCCAGCATTTT.

This clonotype was observed many times. The chain carries TRBV20-1 and TRBJ2-7, with D tentatively TRBD2 (5 bases). CDR1 and CDR2 from the germline V gene are DFQATT and SNEGSKA (reference sequence). The CDR3 sequence is 13 residues long. Trimming shortened V by 2 bases and J by 3 bases, and 11 bases separated the two germline ends. The DNA for the CDR3 is TGCAGTGCTAGACTTGACGGGGTCTACGAGCAGTACTTC. Translated, it gives CSARLDGVYEQYF.

This clonotype has only a few counts. The chain joins TRBV2 to TRBJ2-1; 7 nucleotides line up with TRBD1. The germline V gene encodes CDR1 SNHLY and CDR2 FYNNEI. J lost 4 bases, V lost 3 bases, and 6 bases had no gene match. The CDR3 has 15 amino acids. In DNA, the CDR3 is TGTGCCAGCAGTGACTGGGGACAGCTTTACAATGAGCAGTTCTTC. Translated: CASSDWGQLYNEQFF.

This clonotype occurred many times. The V call is TRBV18, the J call TRBJ1-5; D might be TRBD1 (5 bases). The CDR3 extends over 15 amino acids. V dropped 3 bases and J dropped 5 bases, with 14 bases sitting between them. Germline-derived CDR1 and CDR2 are KGHSH and LQKENI. CDR3 sequence reads: CASSPAAGLDQPQHF. The CDR3, as DNA: TGTGCCAGCTCACCGGCCGCAGGGCTGGATCAGCCCCAGCATTTT.

This clonotype was recorded at least ten times. The rearrangement uses TRBV5-1 and TRBJ2-3, with D unclear. Germline loops: CDR1 SGHRS, CDR2 YFSETQ. Trimming left V 4 bases short and J 2 bases short, with 8 bases between. The CDR3 runs to 13 residues. The CDR3 DNA sequence: TGCGCCAGCAGCCGTTTGAACACAGATACGCAGTATTTT. Its protein is CASSRLNTDTQYF. Combining the CDR3 with reference TRBV5-1 and TRBJ2-3 gives the whole variable domain KAGVTQTPRYLIKTRGQQVTLSCSPISGHRSVSWYQQTPGQGLQFLFEYFSETQRNKGNFPGRFSGRQFSNSRSEMNVSTLELGDSALYLCASSRLNTDTQYFGPGTRLTVL.

This clonotype was seen ten or more times. The chain is built from TRBV20-1 and TRBJ2-1; 9 bases line up with TRBD2. The trim removed 6 bases at V and 0 bases at J, leaving 6 bases unmatched. The CDR3 is 15 amino acids. Germline CDR1 is DFQATT and CDR2 is SNEGSKA (reference sequence). CDR3: CSAMTSGSSYNEQFF. DNA of the CDR3: TGCAGTGCCATGACTAGCGGAAGCTCCTACAATGAGCAGTTCTTC.

This chain links TRBV4-3 with TRBJ1-2; 10 nucleotides align to TRBD1. The germline gives CDR1 LGHNA, CDR2 YSLEER. The CDR3 runs to 13 residues. After removal of 6 bases from V and 7 bases from J, the junction contained 5 bases not matched to a gene. CDR3 loop: CASSRRDRGGYTF. CDR3 DNA: TGCGCCAGCAGTCGCCGGGACAGGGGTGGCTACACCTTC.

The chain employs TRBV30 and TRBJ1-2; no firm D call. The CDR3 extends over 13 amino acids. Germline CDR1 and CDR2: GTSNPN and SVGIG (reference sequence). Trimming stripped 7 bases from V and 0 bases from J, with 12 bases between. CDR3 DNA sequence: TGTGCCTTCGCGCAAGCAGCTAACTATGGCTACACCTTC. It specifies CAFAQAANYGYTF.

DNA of the CDR3: TGCGCCAGCAGCCCGTGGGACAGCGGCGAGACCCAGTACTTC. Amino acid sequence: CASSPWDSGETQYF. V is TRBV5-1 and J is TRBJ2-5; 7 bases are shared with TRBD1. J lost 5 bases, V lost 4 bases, and 8 bases had no gene match. CDR1 is SGHRS and CDR2 is YFSETQ in the germline V gene. This CDR3 is 14 amino acids long.

In this sample, this clonotype turned up many times. The chain links TRBV12-5 to TRBJ2-1; tentatively, D is TRBD1 (5 bases). The CDR3 is 13 amino acids. The germline gives CDR1 LGHNT, CDR2 FRNRAP. V was clipped by 8 bases and J by 5 bases, with 13 bases between them. Here the CDR3 DNA reads TGTGCTAGTAGGGGCACCGTGCACAATGAGCAGTTCTTC. Translated: CASRGTVHNEQFF.

This clonotype was detected ten times or more. This chain joins TRBV28 and TRBJ2-2, with D tentatively TRBD2 (6 bases). Looked up from germline, CDR1 is MDHEN and CDR2 is SYDVKM. CDR3 size: 16 residues. V shed 7 bases and J shed 0 bases, with 15 bases lying between them. In nucleotides, the CDR3 is TGTGCCAGCAAGAGGATCGGGACTTCGAACACCGGGGAGCTGTTTTTT. It is translated as CASKRIGTSNTGELFF. The variable domain in full, with the rest retrieved from reference TRBV28 and TRBJ2-2, is DVKVTQSSRYLVKRTGEKVFLECVQDMDHENMFWYRQDPGLGLRLIYFSYDVKMKEKGDIPEGYSVSREKKERFSLILESASTNQTSMYLCASKRIGTSNTGELFFGEGSRLTVL.

In this sample, this clonotype turned up many times. The chain employs TRBV5-1 and TRBJ2-1; weak D call: TRBD1 (6 bases). CDR1 and CDR2 (germline): SGHRS, YFSETQ. V lost 8 bases and J 5 bases, leaving 11 bases between the germline ends. The CDR3 consists of 12 residues. CDR3 nucleotides: TGCGCCAGTCAGGACAGCCACAATGAGCAGTTCTTC. Protein: CASQDSHNEQFF.

This clonotype was recorded many times. The V and J genes are TRBV27 and TRBJ1-4; TRBD1 matches 7 bases. Germline loops: CDR1 MNHEY, CDR2 SMNVEV (reference sequence). The length of the CDR3 is 17 residues. The junction had 20 bases not matched to a gene; V was cut back by 8 bases and J by 8 bases. For the CDR3, the DNA is TGTGCCAGCTTAGGTTACGGCTCCGGGACAGAGAGGGAAAAACTGTTTTTT. This translates into CASLGYGSGTEREKLFF. Filled out from reference TRBV27 and TRBJ1-4, the complete variable domain reads EAQVTQNPRYLITVTGKKLTVTCSQNMNHEYMSWYRQDPGLGLRQIYYSMNVEVTDKGDVPEGYKVSRKEKRNFPLILESPSPNQTSLYFCASLGYGSGTEREKLFFGSGTQLSVL.

In this sample, this clonotype turned up many times. The chain recombines TRBV30 with TRBJ2-1; D gene uncertain. Germline values: CDR1 GTSNPN, CDR2 SVGIG (reference sequence). This CDR3 region has 13 residues. V gave up 3 bases and J gave up 0 bases, with 6 bases separating them. As DNA, the CDR3 is TGTGCCTGGAGGGTAGACTCCTACAATGAGCAGTTCTTC. Translation: CAWRVDSYNEQFF.

This clonotype was recorded a few times. This rearrangement joins TRBV20-1 to TRBJ2-7; D possibly corresponds to TRBD1 (6 bases). Trimming cost V 0 bases and J 3 bases, with 18 bases left between them. The germline V gene has CDR1 DFQATT and CDR2 SNEGSKA (reference sequence). The CDR3 consists of 16 residues. DNA of the CDR3: TGCAGTGCTAGAGAATTCGGGACACTAAAGGTCTACGAGCAGTACTTC. Protein sequence: CSAREFGTLKVYEQYF.

The chain couples TRBV5-5 to TRBJ2-1; tentative D call: TRBD1 (6 bases). CDR3 length: 16 residues. The V gene's germline CDR1 is SGHKS and CDR2 YYEKEE (reference sequence). V lost 1 base to trimming and J lost 7 bases, with 18 bases between them. Here the CDR3 DNA reads TGTGCCAGCAGCTTGTCCTCGTCAGGGGCAAGGAATGAGCAGTTCTTC. Its protein product is CASSLSSSGARNEQFF.

This clonotype has at least ten counts. The CDR3 region is CASSSLKGSNYGYTF. The CDR3 DNA follows: TGTGCCAGCAGTAGCCTAAAGGGCAGCAACTATGGCTACACCTTC. The gene calls are TRBV12-3 or TRBV12-4 and TRBJ1-2; no clear D. The CDR3 runs to 15 residues. Trimming stripped 5 bases from V and 2 bases from J, with 15 bases between.

A few counts support this clonotype. This chain links TRBV25-1 with TRBJ1-5, with D unresolved. Germline values: CDR1 MGHDK, CDR2 SYGVNS. The CDR3 contains 14 residues. The V end was cut by 4 bases, the J end by 4 bases, with 11 bases between. The CDR3 DNA sequence: TGTGCCAGCAGTGGACAATTACAGAATCAGCCCCAGCATTTT. Its protein is CASSGQLQNQPQHF.

This clonotype was seen at least ten times. The genes are TRBV5-1 and TRBJ2-7; D remains ambiguous. Trimming left V 5 bases short and J 4 bases short, with 10 bases between. Germline V lookup: CDR1 SGHRS, CDR2 YFSETQ. The CDR3 runs to 12 residues. CDR3 DNA: TGCGCCAGCAGTCTAGACGGGTACGAGCAGTACTTC. It yields the protein CASSLDGYEQYF.

This clonotype has ten or more counts. DNA for the CDR3: TGTGCCAGCTCTCCCGCCGCCCCTAGCGTCGGCAATGAGCAGTTCTTC. It codes for CASSPAAPSVGNEQFF. The chain couples TRBV18 to TRBJ2-1; D possibly corresponds to TRBD2 (6 bases). Germline V gene lookup returns CDR1 KGHSH and CDR2 LQKENI. The CDR3 covers 16 residues. Trimming removed 6 bases at V and 6 bases at J, with 21 bases between.